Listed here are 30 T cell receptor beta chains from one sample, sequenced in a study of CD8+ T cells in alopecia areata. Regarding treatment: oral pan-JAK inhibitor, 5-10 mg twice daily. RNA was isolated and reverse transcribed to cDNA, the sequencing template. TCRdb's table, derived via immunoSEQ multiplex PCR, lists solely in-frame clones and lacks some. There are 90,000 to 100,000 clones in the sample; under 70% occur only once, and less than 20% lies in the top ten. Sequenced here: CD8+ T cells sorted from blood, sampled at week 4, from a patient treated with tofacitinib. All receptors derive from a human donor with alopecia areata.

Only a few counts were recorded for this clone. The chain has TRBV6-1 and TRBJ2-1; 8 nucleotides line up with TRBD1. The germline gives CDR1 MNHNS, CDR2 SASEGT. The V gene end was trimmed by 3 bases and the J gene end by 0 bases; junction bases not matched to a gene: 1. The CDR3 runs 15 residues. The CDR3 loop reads CASSDTGGSYNEQFF. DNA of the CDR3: TGTGCCAGCAGTGACACAGGGGGCTCCTACAATGAGCAGTTCTTC.

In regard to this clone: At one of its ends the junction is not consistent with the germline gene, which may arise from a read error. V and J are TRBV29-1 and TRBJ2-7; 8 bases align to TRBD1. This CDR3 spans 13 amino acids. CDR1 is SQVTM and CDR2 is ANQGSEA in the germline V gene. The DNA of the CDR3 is TGCAGCGTCGAAGGACAGGGAGCGCTCGAGCAGTACTTC. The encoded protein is CSVEGQGALEQYF.

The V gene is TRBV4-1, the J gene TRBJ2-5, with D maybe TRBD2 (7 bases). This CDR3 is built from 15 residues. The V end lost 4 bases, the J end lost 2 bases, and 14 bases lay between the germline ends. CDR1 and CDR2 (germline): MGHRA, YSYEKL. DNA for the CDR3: TGCGCCAGCAGCCCCCAGGGGAGGGAACAAGAGACCCAGTACTTC. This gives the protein CASSPQGREQETQYF.

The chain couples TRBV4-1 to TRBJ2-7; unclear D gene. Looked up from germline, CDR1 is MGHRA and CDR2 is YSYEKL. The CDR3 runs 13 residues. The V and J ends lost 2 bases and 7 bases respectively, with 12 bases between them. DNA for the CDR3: TGCGCCAGCAGCCAATCCGGACGGATGGAGCAGTACTTC. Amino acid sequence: CASSQSGRMEQYF.

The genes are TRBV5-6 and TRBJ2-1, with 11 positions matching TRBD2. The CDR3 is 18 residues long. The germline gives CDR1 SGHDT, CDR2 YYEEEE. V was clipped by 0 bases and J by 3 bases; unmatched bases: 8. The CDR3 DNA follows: TGTGCCAGCAGCTTGGCGTTAGCGGGGGGGCCGGGCTACAATGAGCAGTTCTTC. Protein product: CASSLALAGGPGYNEQFF.

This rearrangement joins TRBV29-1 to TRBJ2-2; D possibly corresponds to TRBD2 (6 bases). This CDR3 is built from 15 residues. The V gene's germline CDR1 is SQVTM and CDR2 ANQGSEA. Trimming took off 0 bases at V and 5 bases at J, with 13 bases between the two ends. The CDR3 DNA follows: TGCAGCGTTGAAGATCGATCGGGGGAAACCGGGGAGCTGTTTTTT. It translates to CSVEDRSGETGELFF.

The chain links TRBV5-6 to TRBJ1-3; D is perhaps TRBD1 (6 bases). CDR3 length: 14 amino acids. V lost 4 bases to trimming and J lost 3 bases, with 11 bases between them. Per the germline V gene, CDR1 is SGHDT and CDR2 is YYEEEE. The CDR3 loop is CASSVTGYGNTIYF. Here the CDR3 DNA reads TGTGCCAGCAGCGTTACAGGGTATGGAAACACCATATATTTT.

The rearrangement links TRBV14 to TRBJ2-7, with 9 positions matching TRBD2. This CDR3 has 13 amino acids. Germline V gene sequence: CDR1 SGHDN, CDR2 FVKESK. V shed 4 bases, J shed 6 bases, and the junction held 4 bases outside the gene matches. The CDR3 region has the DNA TGTGCCAGCAGCCTTGGGACTAGCCTCGAGCAGTACTTC. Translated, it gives CASSLGTSLEQYF.

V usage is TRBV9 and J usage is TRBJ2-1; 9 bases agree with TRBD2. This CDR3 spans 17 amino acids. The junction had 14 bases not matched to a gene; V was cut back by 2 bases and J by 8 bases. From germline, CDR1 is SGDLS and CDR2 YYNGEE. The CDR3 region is CASSVSGTSLKGYEQFF. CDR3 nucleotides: TGTGCCAGCAGCGTTTCCGGGACTAGCCTAAAGGGTTATGAGCAGTTCTTC.

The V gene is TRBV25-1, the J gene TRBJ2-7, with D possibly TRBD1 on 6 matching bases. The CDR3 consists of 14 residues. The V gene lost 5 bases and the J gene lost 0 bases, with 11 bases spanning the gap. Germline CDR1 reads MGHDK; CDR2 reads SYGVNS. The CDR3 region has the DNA TGTGCCAGCAGTAAAACAGGGAGCTCCTACGAGCAGTACTTC. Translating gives CASSKTGSSYEQYF.

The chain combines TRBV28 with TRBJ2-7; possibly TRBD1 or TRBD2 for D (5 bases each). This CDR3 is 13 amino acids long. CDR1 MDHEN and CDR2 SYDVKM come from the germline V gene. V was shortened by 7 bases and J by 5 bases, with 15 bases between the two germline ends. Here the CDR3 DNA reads TGTGCCAGCAAGTATGCAGGGCGGGACGAGCAGTACTTC. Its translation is CASKYAGRDEQYF.

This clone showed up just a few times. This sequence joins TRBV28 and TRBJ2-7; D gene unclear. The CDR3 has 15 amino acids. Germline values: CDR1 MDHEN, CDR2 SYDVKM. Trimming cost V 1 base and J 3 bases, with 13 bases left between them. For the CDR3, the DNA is TGTGCCAGCAGTTTATTACTTGGGCAGGTCTACGAGCAGTACTTC. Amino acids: CASSLLLGQVYEQYF.

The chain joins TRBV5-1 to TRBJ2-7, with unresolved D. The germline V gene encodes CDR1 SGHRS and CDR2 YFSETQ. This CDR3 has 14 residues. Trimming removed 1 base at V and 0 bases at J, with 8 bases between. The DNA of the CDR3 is TGCGCCAGCAGCTTGTCCGGAAACTCCTACGAGCAGTACTTC. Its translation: CASSLSGNSYEQYF.

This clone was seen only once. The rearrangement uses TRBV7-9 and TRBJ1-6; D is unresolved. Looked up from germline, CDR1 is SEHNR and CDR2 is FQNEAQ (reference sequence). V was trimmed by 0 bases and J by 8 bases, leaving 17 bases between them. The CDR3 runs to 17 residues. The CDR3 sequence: CASSLADGVVFYSPLHF. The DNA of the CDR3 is TGTGCCAGCAGCTTAGCAGACGGTGTCGTTTTCTATTCACCCCTCCACTTT.

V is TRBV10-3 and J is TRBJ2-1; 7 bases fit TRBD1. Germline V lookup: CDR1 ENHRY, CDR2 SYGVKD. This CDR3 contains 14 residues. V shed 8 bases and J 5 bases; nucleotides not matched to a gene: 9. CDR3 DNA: TGTGCCATCGAAGGAACAGGGGTCCACAATGAGCAGTTCTTC. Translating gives CAIEGTGVHNEQFF.

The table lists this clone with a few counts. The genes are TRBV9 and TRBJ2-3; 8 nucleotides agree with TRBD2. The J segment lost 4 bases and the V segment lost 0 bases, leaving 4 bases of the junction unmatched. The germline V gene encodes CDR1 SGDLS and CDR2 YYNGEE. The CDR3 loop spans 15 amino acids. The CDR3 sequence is CASSVESGSADTQYF. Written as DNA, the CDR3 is TGTGCCAGCAGCGTAGAGAGCGGGAGCGCAGATACGCAGTATTTT. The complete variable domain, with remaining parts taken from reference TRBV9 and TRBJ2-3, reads DSGVTQTPKHLITATGQRVTLRCSPRSGDLSVYWYQQSLDQGLQFLIQYYNGEERAKGNILERFSAQQFPDLHSELNLSSLELGDSALYFCASSVESGSADTQYFGPGTRLTVL.

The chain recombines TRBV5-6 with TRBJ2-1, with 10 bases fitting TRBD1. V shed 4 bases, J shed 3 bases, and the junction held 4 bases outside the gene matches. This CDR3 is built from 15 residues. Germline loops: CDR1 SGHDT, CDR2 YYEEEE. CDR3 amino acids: CASSPDRGLYNEQFF. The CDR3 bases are TGTGCCAGCAGCCCTGACAGGGGGCTCTACAATGAGCAGTTCTTC.

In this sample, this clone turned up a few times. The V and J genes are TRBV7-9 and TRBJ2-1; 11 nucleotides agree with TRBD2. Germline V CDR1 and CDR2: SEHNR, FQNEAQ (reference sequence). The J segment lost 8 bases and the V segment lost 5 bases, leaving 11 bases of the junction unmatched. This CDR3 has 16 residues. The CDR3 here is CASSERLAGGVYEQFF. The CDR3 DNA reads TGTGCCAGCAGCGAAAGGCTAGCGGGGGGTGTGTATGAGCAGTTCTTC.

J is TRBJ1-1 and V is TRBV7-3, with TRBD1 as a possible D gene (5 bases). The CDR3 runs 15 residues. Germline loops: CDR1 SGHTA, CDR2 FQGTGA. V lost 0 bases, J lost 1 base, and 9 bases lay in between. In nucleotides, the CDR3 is TGTGCCAGCAGCTTAACGGGAGGGGAGAACACTGAAGCTTTCTTT. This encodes CASSLTGGENTEAFF.

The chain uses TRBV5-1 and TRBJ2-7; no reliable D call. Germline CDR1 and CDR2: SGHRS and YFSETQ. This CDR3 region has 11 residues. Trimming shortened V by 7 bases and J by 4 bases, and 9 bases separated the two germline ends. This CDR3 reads CASGERYEQYF. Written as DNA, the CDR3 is TGCGCCAGCGGAGAGAGATACGAGCAGTACTTC.

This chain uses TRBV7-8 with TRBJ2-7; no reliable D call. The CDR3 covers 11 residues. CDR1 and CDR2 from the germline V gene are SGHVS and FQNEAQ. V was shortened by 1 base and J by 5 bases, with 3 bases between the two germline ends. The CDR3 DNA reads TGTGCCAGCAGCTTAGGAGACGAGCAGTACTTC. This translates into CASSLGDEQYF.

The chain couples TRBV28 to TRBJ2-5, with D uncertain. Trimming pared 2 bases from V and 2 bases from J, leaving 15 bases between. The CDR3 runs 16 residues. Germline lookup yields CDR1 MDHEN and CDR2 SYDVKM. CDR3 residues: CASSLGFRAFQETQYF. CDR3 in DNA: TGTGCCAGCAGTTTAGGGTTCAGAGCGTTTCAAGAGACCCAGTACTTC.

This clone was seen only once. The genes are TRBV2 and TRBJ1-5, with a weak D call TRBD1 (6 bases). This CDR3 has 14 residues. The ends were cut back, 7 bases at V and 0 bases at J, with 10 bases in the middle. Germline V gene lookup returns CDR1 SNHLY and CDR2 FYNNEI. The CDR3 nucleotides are TGTGCCAGCACCGACAGGCTTAGCAATCAGCCCCAGCATTTT. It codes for CASTDRLSNQPQHF.

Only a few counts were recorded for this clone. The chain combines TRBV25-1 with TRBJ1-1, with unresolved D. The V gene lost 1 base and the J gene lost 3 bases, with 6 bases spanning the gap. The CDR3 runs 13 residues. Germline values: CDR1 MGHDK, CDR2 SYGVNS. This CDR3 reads CASSESGDTEAFF. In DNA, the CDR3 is TGTGCCAGCAGTGAATCAGGTGACACTGAAGCTTTCTTT.

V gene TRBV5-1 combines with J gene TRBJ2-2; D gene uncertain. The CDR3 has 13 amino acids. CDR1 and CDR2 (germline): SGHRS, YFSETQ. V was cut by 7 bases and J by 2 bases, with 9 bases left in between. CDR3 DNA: TGCGCCAGCGGTAGCCTTAACACCGGGGAGCTGTTTTTT. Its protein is CASGSLNTGELFF.

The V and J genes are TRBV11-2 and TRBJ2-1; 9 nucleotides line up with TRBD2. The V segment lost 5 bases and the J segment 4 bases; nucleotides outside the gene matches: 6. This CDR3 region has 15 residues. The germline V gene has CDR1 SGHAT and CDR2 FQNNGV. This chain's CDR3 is CASSPWTSEYNEQFF. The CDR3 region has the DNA TGTGCCAGCAGCCCCTGGACTAGCGAATACAATGAGCAGTTCTTC.

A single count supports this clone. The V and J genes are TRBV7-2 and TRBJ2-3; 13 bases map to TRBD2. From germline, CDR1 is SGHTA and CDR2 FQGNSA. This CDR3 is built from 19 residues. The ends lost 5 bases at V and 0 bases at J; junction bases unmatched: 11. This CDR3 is CASSPGTSGIRPSTDTQYF. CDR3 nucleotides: TGTGCCAGCAGCCCCGGGACTAGCGGGATTCGACCTAGCACAGATACGCAGTATTTT.

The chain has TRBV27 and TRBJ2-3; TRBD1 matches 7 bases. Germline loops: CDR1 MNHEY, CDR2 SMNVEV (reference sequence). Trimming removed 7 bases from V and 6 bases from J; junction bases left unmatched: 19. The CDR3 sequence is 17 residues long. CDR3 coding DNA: TGTGCCAGCACCGAACAGGGGCCCCCCACCCCCGGGGATACGCAGTATTTT. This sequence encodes CASTEQGPPTPGDTQYF.

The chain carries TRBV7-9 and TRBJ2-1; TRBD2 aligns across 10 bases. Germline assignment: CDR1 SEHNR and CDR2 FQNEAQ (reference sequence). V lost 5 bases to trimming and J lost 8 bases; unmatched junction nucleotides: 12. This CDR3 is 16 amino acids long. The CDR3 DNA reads TGTGCCAGCAGCCATGCTAGCGGGAGAGTAGTTGATGAGCAGTTCTTC. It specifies CASSHASGRVVDEQFF.

CDR3 coding DNA: TGTGCCTGGAGTCGCTTTCGAGATCAGCCCCAGCATTTT. Protein sequence: CAWSRFRDQPQHF. The genes are TRBV30 and TRBJ1-5; D is uncertain. CDR3 length equals 13 residues. Germline V lookup: CDR1 GTSNPN, CDR2 SVGIG (reference sequence). Trimming cost V 2 bases and J 5 bases, with 10 bases left between them.